The 31 T cell receptor beta chains below all came from one sample that was sequenced in a study of Ad26.COV2.S vaccination and SARS-CoV-2 variants. Stated treatment: some 19 received Ad26.COV2.S at low or high dose, single or two shots; 5 received placebo; per-sample allocation not given. Collection of samples fell on day 63 after the first vaccine or placebo injection. Libraries were prepared by immunoSEQ multiplex PCR; TCRdb keeps only in-frame clonotypes and omits some of them. The repertoire holds 200,000 to 250,000 clones, with approximately 87% as singletons. The sample was peripheral blood, taken in a trial of Ad26.COV2.S vaccine versus placebo. The source of these receptors is a person between 18 and 60 years old who received the Ad26.COV2.S COVID-19 vaccine or a placebo.

The chain joins TRBV7-9 to TRBJ2-1; 11 positions agree with TRBD2. Germline lookup yields CDR1 SEHNR and CDR2 FQNEAQ (reference sequence). Trimming cost V 3 bases and J 8 bases; bases outside gene matches: 9. The CDR3 has 16 residues. The CDR3 nucleotides read TGTGCCAGCAGCTTTACCGGGACTAGCGGAGGGGATGAGCAGTTCTTC. As protein: CASSFTGTSGGDEQFF. Variable domain in full (rest from reference TRBV7-9 and TRBJ2-1): DTGVSQNPRHKITKRGQNVTFRCDPISEHNRLYWYRQTLGQGPEFLTYFQNEAQLEKSRLLSDRFSAERPKGSFSTLEIQRTEQGDSAMYLCASSFTGTSGGDEQFFGPGTRLTVL.

With regard to this clone: At one end the junction does not follow the germline gene, possibly because of a read error. The chain employs TRBV7-7 and TRBJ2-1; TRBD2 agrees at 13 bases. The CDR3 extends over 20 amino acids. Germline V gene lookup returns CDR1 SSHAT and CDR2 FNYEAQ (reference sequence). The CDR3 reads CASSPKPGLAGNPFYNEQFF. The DNA of the CDR3 is TGTGCTAGCAGCCCGAAACCGGGACTAGCGGGAAACCCCTTCTACAATGAGCAGTTCTTC.

Note on this clone: A read error may account for a junction end that differs from germline. The gene calls are TRBV7-7 and TRBJ2-5; 13 bases align to TRBD2. The CDR3 totals 17 residues. Germline V gene sequence: CDR1 SSHAT, CDR2 FNYEAQ (reference sequence). CDR3 in amino acids: CASSPRLAGGIQETQYF. The CDR3 DNA is TGTGCTAGCAGCCCTAGACTAGCGGGAGGCATACAAGAGACCCAGTACTTC.

The count of this clone is one. This chain joins TRBV28 and TRBJ2-7; TRBD1 matches 11 bases. Germline V gene sequence: CDR1 MDHEN, CDR2 SYDVKM. J was trimmed by 4 bases and V by 5 bases; bases with no gene match: 7. This CDR3 has 15 residues. Here the CDR3 reads CASSPTGQGAYEQYF. In nucleotides, the CDR3 is TGTGCCAGCAGTCCAACCGGACAGGGGGCGTACGAGCAGTACTTC.

The genes are TRBV18 and TRBJ1-1, with 7 bases fitting TRBD1. The CDR3 is made up of 15 amino acids. V shed 4 bases, J shed 0 bases, and the junction held 5 bases outside the gene matches. Germline CDR1 KGHSH, CDR2 LQKENI. CDR3 nucleotide sequence: TGTGCCAGCTCACTTACCGGACAGGTGAACACTGAAGCTTTCTTT. It is translated as CASSLTGQVNTEAFF.

The chain is built from TRBV5-5 and TRBJ2-1, with D unclear. The ends were cut back, 2 bases at V and 7 bases at J, with 16 bases in the middle. Germline V lookup: CDR1 SGHKS, CDR2 YYEKEE (reference sequence). The CDR3 extends over 15 amino acids. CDR3 sequence (DNA): TGTGCCAGCAGCTTATCTGGGGTCATGCGTAATGAGCAGTTCTTC. This gives the protein CASSLSGVMRNEQFF.

V and J are TRBV2 and TRBJ2-7; 8 positions match TRBD1. The V gene end was trimmed by 4 bases and the J gene end by 1 base; junction bases not matched to a gene: 3. This CDR3 spans 14 amino acids. Per the germline V gene, CDR1 is SNHLY and CDR2 is FYNNEI. CDR3 loop: CASSAGQVSYEQYF. The CDR3 DNA sequence: TGTGCCAGCAGTGCGGGACAGGTGTCCTACGAGCAGTACTTC.

This clone was picked up a small number of times. This rearrangement joins TRBV9 to TRBJ2-7, with D hard to call. The germline gives CDR1 SGDLS, CDR2 YYNGEE. This CDR3 is 15 amino acids long. V was shortened by 0 bases and J by 3 bases, with 13 bases between the two germline ends. CDR3 bases: TGTGCCAGCAGCGTAGACCAAAATCCCCTCTACGAGCAGTACTTC. This encodes CASSVDQNPLYEQYF. Looking up the rest from reference TRBV9 and TRBJ2-7 gives the full variable domain: DSGVTQTPKHLITATGQRVTLRCSPRSGDLSVYWYQQSLDQGLQFLIQYYNGEERAKGNILERFSAQQFPDLHSELNLSSLELGDSALYFCASSVDQNPLYEQYFGPGTRLTVT.

V and J are TRBV11-2 and TRBJ1-4, with D perhaps matching TRBD1 (5 bases). There are 13 residues in the CDR3. Deletions cut 6 bases from V and 7 bases from J, with 12 bases between. The germline gives CDR1 SGHAT, CDR2 FQNNGV. DNA for the CDR3: TGTGCCAGCAGAGGGGCATCGAGTGAAAAACTGTTTTTT. As protein: CASRGASSEKLFF.

This clone was found once. The rearrangement uses TRBV15 and TRBJ2-4; D is undetermined. The V gene's germline CDR1 is LNHNV and CDR2 YYDKDF (reference sequence). There are 13 residues in the CDR3. Trimming took off 6 bases at V and 0 bases at J, with 6 bases between the two ends. The DNA of the CDR3 is TGTGCCACCAGAGAACTAGCCAAAAACATTCAGTACTTC. Its translation is CATRELAKNIQYF.

V is TRBV5-4 and J is TRBJ2-1, with 10 bases aligning to TRBD2. CDR1 and CDR2 from the germline V gene are SGHNT and YYREEE (reference sequence). The V and J ends lost 3 bases and 4 bases, in that order; junction bases with no gene match: 4. The CDR3 is made up of 15 amino acids. The CDR3 DNA reads TGTGCCAGCAGCTCTCTAGCGGGGGTGTACAATGAGCAGTTCTTC. Translated: CASSSLAGVYNEQFF. Variable domain in full (rest from reference TRBV5-4 and TRBJ2-1): ETGVTQSPTHLIKTRGQQVTLRCSSQSGHNTVSWYQQALGQGPQFIFQYYREEENGRGNFPPRFSGLQFPNYSSELNVNALELDDSALYLCASSSLAGVYNEQFFGPGTRLTVL.

The chain combines TRBV19 with TRBJ2-1, with D perhaps matching TRBD1 or TRBD2 (5 bases each). The CDR3 is 14 amino acids. V shed 6 bases and J shed 5 bases, with 14 bases lying between them. The germline gives CDR1 LNHDA, CDR2 SQIVND (reference sequence). CDR3 DNA: TGTGCCAGTAGAACCGGGGCAAAAAACAATGAGCAGTTCTTC. Protein: CASRTGAKNNEQFF.

V is TRBV4-3 and J is TRBJ2-7; maybe TRBD2 (6 bases). The CDR3 loop spans 14 amino acids. Germline CDR1 reads LGHNA; CDR2 reads YSLEER. With 2 bases removed from V and 3 bases from J, the gap between germline ends came to 11 bases. CDR3 bases: TGCGCCAGCAGCCAAACTGGGGGAGGCTACGAGCAGTACTTC. Translation: CASSQTGGGYEQYF.

The rearrangement uses TRBV2 and TRBJ2-3; 13 bases line up with TRBD2. The CDR3 runs 16 residues. The germline gives CDR1 SNHLY, CDR2 FYNNEI. V gave up 4 bases and J gave up 6 bases; unmatched junction bases: 7. This CDR3 is CASSATSGRAGDTQYF. DNA for the CDR3: TGTGCCAGCAGTGCCACTAGCGGGAGGGCCGGGGATACGCAGTATTTT.

This clone showed up just a few times. The chain uses TRBV18 and TRBJ1-5, with a tentative D call TRBD1 (5 bases). With 3 bases removed from V and 0 bases from J, the gap between germline ends came to 12 bases. CDR3 length: 16 residues. The germline gives CDR1 KGHSH, CDR2 LQKENI. The CDR3 spells CASSPTDMASNQPQHF. The DNA of the CDR3 is TGTGCCAGCTCACCGACGGACATGGCTAGCAATCAGCCCCAGCATTTT.

This clone was picked up one time. A much larger clone is a single base away; this may be a read error. This chain uses TRBV7-9 with TRBJ2-2, with D tentatively TRBD1 or TRBD2 (5 bases each). V was clipped by 5 bases and J by 3 bases, with 10 bases between them. CDR3 length: 14 amino acids. From germline, CDR1 is SEHNR and CDR2 FQNEAQ (reference sequence). The CDR3 is CASSPRGDTGELFF. CDR3 in DNA: TGTGCCAGCAGCCCCAGAGGGGACACCGGGGAGCTGTTTTTT.

This CDR3 reads CASSLEASGYEQYF. Here the CDR3 DNA reads TGTGCCAGCAGCTTAGAAGCTAGCGGCTACGAGCAGTACTTC. The chain employs TRBV7-9 and TRBJ2-7; 7 nucleotides match TRBD2. Trimming took 1 base from V and 3 from J; bases not matched to a gene: 3. The CDR3 consists of 14 residues. The germline CDR1 and CDR2 sequences are SEHNR and FQNEAQ (reference sequence). The whole variable domain, remainder taken from reference TRBV7-9 and TRBJ2-7, is DTGVSQNPRHKITKRGQNVTFRCDPISEHNRLYWYRQTLGQGPEFLTYFQNEAQLEKSRLLSDRFSAERPKGSFSTLEIQRTEQGDSAMYLCASSLEASGYEQYFGPGTRLTVT.

Comments on this clone: A read error may account for a junction end that differs from germline. V and J are TRBV7-7 and TRBJ2-5, with D perhaps TRBD2 (6 bases). Germline V gene sequence: CDR1 SSHAT, CDR2 FNYEAQ (reference sequence). CDR3 size: 14 residues. Here the CDR3 DNA reads TGTGCTAGCAGCCCGGGACTTCCACAAGAGACCCAGTACTTC. This sequence encodes CASSPGLPQETQYF.

The chain combines TRBV4-2 with TRBJ1-4; D may be TRBD1 (6 bases). The CDR3 length is 13 residues. Germline V gene sequence: CDR1 LGHNA, CDR2 YNFKEQ. Deletions cut 4 bases from V and 4 bases from J, with 7 bases between. The chain's CDR3 is CASSPQGNEKLFF. The CDR3 bases are TGTGCCAGCAGCCCACAGGGTAATGAAAAACTGTTTTTT.

V is TRBV6-2 or TRBV6-3 and J is TRBJ1-5, with TRBD1 matching over 7 bases. CDR1 MNHEY and CDR2 SVGEGT come from the germline V gene. The CDR3 sequence is 15 residues long. Trimming cost V 0 bases and J 7 bases; bases outside gene matches: 6. The CDR3 here is CASSYSTGVGQPQHF. In DNA form, the CDR3 reads TGTGCCAGCAGTTACTCCACAGGGGTTGGGCAGCCCCAGCATTTT.

V gene TRBV24-1 combines with J gene TRBJ1-1; no firm D call. In germline, CDR1 is KGHDR, CDR2 SFDVKD. The CDR3 consists of 13 residues. Between the trimmed V and J ends, which lost 4 bases and 1 base, there was a span of 6 bases. The CDR3 DNA follows: TGTGCCACCAGTGACCGGGGGAACACTGAAGCTTTCTTT. This encodes CATSDRGNTEAFF.

The rearrangement uses TRBV7-6 and TRBJ1-4; tentatively, D is TRBD1 (5 bases). The V gene's germline CDR1 is SGHVS and CDR2 FNYEAQ. This CDR3 contains 15 residues. Trimming cost V 1 base and J 3 bases, with 9 bases left between them. CDR3 sequence (DNA): TGTGCCAGCAGCTTAGTGGTAGGGGCTAATGAAAAACTGTTTTTT. As protein: CASSLVVGANEKLFF. The full variable domain, in which reference TRBV7-6 and TRBJ1-4 provide the parts outside the CDR3, is GAGVSQSPRYKVTKRGQDVALRCDPISGHVSLYWYRQALGQGPEFLTYFNYEAQQDKSGLPNDRFSAERPEGSISTLTIQRTEQRDSAMYRCASSLVVGANEKLFFGSGTQLSVL.

The gene calls are TRBV11-2 and TRBJ2-7; D possibly corresponds to TRBD1 (6 bases). Trimming pared 1 base from V and 3 bases from J, leaving 10 bases between. The CDR3 sequence is 14 residues long. Germline CDR1 reads SGHAT; CDR2 reads FQNNGV. CDR3 sequence: CASSLVEGVYEQYF. The CDR3 DNA reads as TGTGCCAGCAGCTTAGTAGAGGGGGTCTACGAGCAGTACTTC.

The V and J genes are TRBV5-4 and TRBJ2-7, with TRBD2 as a possible D gene (6 bases). The CDR3 runs to 15 residues. From germline, CDR1 is SGHNT and CDR2 YYREEE (reference sequence). Trimming left V 5 bases short and J 3 bases short, with 18 bases between. CDR3 sequence: CASSYPGRPYYEQYF. The CDR3, as DNA: TGTGCCAGCAGTTATCCCGGGAGACCTTACTACGAGCAGTACTTC.

This clone was seen only a few times. V and J are TRBV18 and TRBJ1-1, with 8 positions matching TRBD1. The CDR3 has 13 residues. The germline V gene encodes CDR1 KGHSH and CDR2 LQKENI. V lost 3 bases, J lost 11 bases, and 8 bases stayed unmatched. The CDR3 loop reads CASSPGQGLDAFF. CDR3 bases: TGTGCCAGCTCACCCGGACAGGGTCTTGATGCTTTCTTT.

The chain uses TRBV4-3 and TRBJ1-1; no definite D call. The V gene lost 3 bases and the J gene lost 3 bases, with 8 bases spanning the gap. Germline V gene sequence: CDR1 LGHNA, CDR2 YSLEER. The CDR3 is 13 amino acids. CDR3 DNA sequence: TGCGCCAGCAGCCAGGGAGTGGACACTGAAGCTTTCTTT. This gives the protein CASSQGVDTEAFF.

In its sample, this clone was seen once. The chain employs TRBV9 and TRBJ2-6; TRBD1 agrees at 8 bases. The CDR3 length is 18 residues. In germline, CDR1 is SGDLS, CDR2 YYNGEE. J gave up 2 bases and V 3 bases, and 10 bases lay outside the gene matches. CDR3 loop: CASSAEDRGLAGANVLTF. The DNA for the CDR3 is TGTGCCAGCAGCGCCGAAGACAGGGGACTCGCTGGGGCCAACGTCCTGACTTTC.

The chain carries TRBV7-3 and TRBJ2-3; the match to TRBD1 covers 11 bases. The CDR3 covers 17 residues. CDR1 and CDR2 from the germline V gene are SGHTA and FQGTGA. J gave up 5 bases and V 5 bases, and 12 bases lay outside the gene matches. The CDR3 nucleotides read TGTGCCAGCAGCCCTACCGGGACAGGGGGTTTAGGAGATACGCAGTATTTT. Amino acids: CASSPTGTGGLGDTQYF.

The gene calls are TRBV30 and TRBJ2-1, with D possibly matching TRBD2 (5 bases). CDR3 size: 13 residues. The germline gives CDR1 GTSNPN, CDR2 SVGIG (reference sequence). Trimming pared 2 bases from V and 12 bases from J, leaving 17 bases between. CDR3 coding DNA: TGTGCCTGGAGTACCACGATTTCAAGCGGGCAGTTCTTC. Translated, it gives CAWSTTISSGQFF.

The rearrangement uses TRBV12-1 and TRBJ1-4. TRBV12-1 is designated a pseudogene. The CDR3 runs 13 residues. CDR3 bases: TGTGCCAGCAGCATCATATCTGATGAAAAACTGTTTTTT. It encodes CASSIISDEKLFF.

J is TRBJ2-2 and V is TRBV11-2; D uncertain. Trimming removed 2 bases from V and 0 bases from J, with 13 bases in between. This CDR3 spans 17 amino acids. Germline V gene data show CDR1 as SGHAT and CDR2 as FQNNGV. CDR3 in amino acids: CASSLPQTVANTGELFF. In nucleotides, the CDR3 is TGTGCCAGCAGCTTACCCCAGACGGTTGCGAACACCGGGGAGCTGTTTTTT.